This T cell receptor (beta chain) was obtained from a study of blood T cell repertoires in COVID-19. Across the whole study: Whether acute or convalescent, the COVID-19 samples came from the United States, Italy and Spain. Sources were T cells, B-cell-depleted T cells, or PBMCs; the material itself was cDNA or gDNA.

Per germline, CDR1 LNHDA and CDR2 SQIVND (reference sequence). The CDR3 is 17 amino acids. V lost 3 bases to trimming and J lost 5 bases; unmatched junction nucleotides: 12. Profiling relied on immunoSEQ multiplex PCR, and the TCRdb table lists in-frame clones only, not all of them. The data hold fewer than 250,000 clones, with almost 85% observed a single time. The J gene is TRBJ2-2, the V gene TRBV19; 7 bases align to TRBD1. Material: peripheral blood. This TCR was recovered from a woman in her 40s with acute or convalescent COVID-19. CDR3 protein: CASSIARDSVGTGELFF. The CDR3, as DNA: TGTGCCAGTAGTATTGCGAGGGACAGCGTGGGTACCGGGGAGCTGTTTTTT.